This TCR beta chain comes out of a study of T cells expressing NK-cell markers. Regarding the study as a whole: NKG2C+ dominant clonotypes from roughly 6 donors made up roughly 1.0-7.5% of CD8+ T cells.

The authors made TCR beta cDNA libraries by 5'RACE template switching. This switching added a universal primer site and UMIs. TCRdb reprocessed the 5' RACE reads, with one entry per CDR3 protein and no DNA. This sample contains over 250,000 distinct CDR3 sequences. Comment on this clonotype: What it binds is not known.

CDR1 is SGDLS and CDR2 is YYNGEE in the germline V gene. The CDR3 sequence is 14 residues long. V gene TRBV9 combines with J gene TRBJ1-3. The clonotype comes from a woman aged 18 to 69 in good health. Sequences were obtained from blood T cells: a sorted CD56 or NKG2C T cell subset, CD4+ or CD8+ T cells, or bulk PBMC T cells (not recorded which). The CDR3 here is CASSGTGPGNTIYF.